These 2 T cell receptor beta chains came from one sample sequenced in a study of cytomegalovirus exposure and HLA in healthy donors (dated by TCRdb to 2017 to 2019). Preparation of the library involved the immunoSEQ multiplex PCR assay. For the multiplex PCR, a mixture combining 60 forward primers for TCR Vbeta segments and 13 reverse primers for TCR Jbeta segments was used. TCRdb stores this immuneACCESS table with in-frame sequences only. Part of the clones is absent; in the studies checked, under half of the shortfall reflects unresolved V genes, and no reason is known for the rest. The sample profile shows about 94,000 clones; 50% to 75% of them were found once. Jointly, the top ten make up 3.5% to 4.5% of the sample. Sequencing was carried out using PBMCs. The source of these receptors is a man younger than 40 in good health and CMV-seronegative.

J is TRBJ2-3 and V is TRBV7-2, with 7 nucleotides matching TRBD1. V lost 5 bases to trimming and J lost 2 bases; unmatched junction nucleotides: 7. Germline values: CDR1 SGHTA, CDR2 FQGNSA. CDR3 length: 15 amino acids. The CDR3 DNA reads TGTGCCAGCAGCCCGGGACAGTTCCTCACAGATACGCAGTATTTT. This sequence encodes CASSPGQFLTDTQYF.

The rearrangement joins TRBV28 to TRBJ2-1; TRBD2 matches 13 bases. CDR3 size: 19 residues. V was clipped by 6 bases and J by 4 bases; unmatched bases: 15. Germline CDR1 and CDR2: MDHEN and SYDVKM. CDR3 in amino acids: CASSTPWTSGSVHYNEQFF. The CDR3, as DNA: TGTGCCAGCAGCACCCCATGGACTAGCGGGAGCGTTCATTACAATGAGCAGTTCTTC.